The 31 T cell receptor beta chains below all came from one sample that was sequenced in a study of CD8 T cells in Susac syndrome. RNA, at roughly 0.5 to 1 ug, was reverse transcribed with random hexamers. MiXCR was run by TCRdb on the immunoSEQ multiplex PCR reads, yielding one entry per CDR3 protein. The sample consists of more than 150,000 distinct CDR3 sequences, 90% to 95% of them appearing once. The sequencing sample was made of CD4+ T cells from PBMCs. The receptors were sampled from a human donor in good health.

V is TRBV5-1 and J is TRBJ2-7; 11 nucleotides line up with TRBD2. The germline CDR1 and CDR2 sequences are SGHRS and YFSETQ. The ends lost 5 bases at V and 5 bases at J; junction bases unmatched: 12. The CDR3 has 16 amino acids. This CDR3 is CASSRLAGRDRNEQYF. As DNA, the CDR3 is TGCGCCAGCAGTCGACTAGCGGGAAGGGATCGAAACGAGCAGTACTTC. The whole variable domain, filled in from reference TRBV5-1 and TRBJ2-7, reads KAGVTQTPRYLIKTRGQQVTLSCSPISGHRSVSWYQQTPGQGLQFLFEYFSETQRNKGNFPGRFSGRQFSNSRSEMNVSTLELGDSALYLCASSRLAGRDRNEQYFGPGTRLTVT.

This chain joins TRBV20-1 and TRBJ1-4; D gene uncertain. This CDR3 is 15 amino acids long. V gave up 3 bases and J gave up 0 bases, with 11 bases separating them. In germline, CDR1 is DFQATT, CDR2 SNEGSKA (reference sequence). CDR3 amino acids: CSARVSFATNEKLFF. CDR3 coding DNA: TGCAGTGCTAGGGTATCTTTTGCAACTAATGAAAAACTGTTTTTT.

The CDR3 region has the DNA TGTGCCAGCAGCCAAGTGCCTGGGGGTTACCCCACCGGGGAGCTGTTTTTT. This codes for CASSQVPGGYPTGELFF. The chain links TRBV3-1 to TRBJ2-2; D may correspond to TRBD1 or TRBD2 (5 bases each). Trimming removed 1 base from V and 4 bases from J, with 16 bases in between. The germline V gene has CDR1 LGHDT and CDR2 YNNKEL (reference sequence). The CDR3 consists of 17 residues. Full variable domain (missing parts from reference TRBV3-1 and TRBJ2-2): DTAVSQTPKYLVTQMGNDKSIKCEQNLGHDTMYWYKQDSKKFLKIMFSYNNKELIINETVPNRFSPKSPDKAHLNLHINSLELGDSAVYFCASSQVPGGYPTGELFFGEGSRLTVL.

The chain recombines TRBV20-1 with TRBJ2-1; 7 bases fit TRBD2. CDR3 length: 12 residues. V dropped 5 bases and J dropped 7; count of bases not matched to a gene: 5. Germline V lookup: CDR1 DFQATT, CDR2 SNEGSKA (reference sequence). DNA for the CDR3: TGCAGTGCTCGCCAGGGAGGGAATGAGCAGTTCTTC. It codes for CSARQGGNEQFF.

This chain joins TRBV29-1 and TRBJ2-3; the match to TRBD1 covers 10 bases. Germline CDR1 and CDR2: SQVTM and ANQGSEA. V shed 3 bases, J shed 0 bases, and the junction held 3 bases outside the gene matches. The CDR3 consists of 15 residues. The CDR3 loop is CSVDSGQGSTDTQYF. The CDR3 region has the DNA TGCAGCGTTGACTCGGGACAGGGGAGCACAGATACGCAGTATTTT.

The chain links TRBV4-3 to TRBJ2-2; weak D call: TRBD1 (7 bases). CDR1 and CDR2 (germline): LGHNA, YSLEER. This CDR3 has 16 residues. With 1 base removed from V and 3 bases from J, the gap between germline ends came to 12 bases. The CDR3 spells CASSQVFRGDTGELFF. For the CDR3, the DNA is TGCGCCAGCAGCCAAGTATTCAGGGGGGACACCGGGGAGCTGTTTTTT.

This chain uses TRBV19 with TRBJ2-7, with 7 bases aligning to TRBD2. CDR1 LNHDA and CDR2 SQIVND come from the germline V gene (reference sequence). This CDR3 is built from 15 residues. V was pared by 7 bases and J by 3 bases, with 12 bases of the junction left unmatched. The CDR3: CASTESAGPDYEQYF. As DNA, the CDR3 is TGTGCCAGTACTGAATCAGCGGGGCCAGACTACGAGCAGTACTTC.

The V call is TRBV14, the J call TRBJ2-5; D ambiguous. The CDR3 runs 14 residues. The V gene's germline CDR1 is SGHDN and CDR2 FVKESK. V shed 1 base and J shed 1 base, with 7 bases lying between them. Here the CDR3 reads CASSQGNSQETQYF. Here the CDR3 DNA reads TGTGCCAGCAGCCAAGGCAACAGCCAAGAGACCCAGTACTTC.

CDR3 in amino acids: CATSDPPGQGRDTGELFF. Here the CDR3 DNA reads TGTGCCACCAGTGATCCCCCGGGACAGGGAAGGGATACCGGGGAGCTGTTTTTT. The genes are TRBV24-1 and TRBJ2-2, with 9 bases identical to TRBD1. The length of the CDR3 is 18 residues. Trimming cost V 3 bases and J 5 bases; bases outside gene matches: 12. Germline assignment: CDR1 KGHDR and CDR2 SFDVKD.

On this clonotype itself: One junction end does not reproduce the germline sequence, and a read error may be involved. The chain has TRBV3-1 and TRBJ1-2; tentatively, D is TRBD1 (5 bases). The germline V gene has CDR1 LGHDT and CDR2 YNNKEL (reference sequence). The CDR3 spans 11 residues. The CDR3 bases are TGTGCCAGCAGCCAAGTCGGGGGGTACTTCTTC. Its protein product is CASSQVGGYFF.

The CDR3: CATSDRDRESDTQYF. As DNA, the CDR3 is TGTGCCACCAGTGATAGGGACAGGGAGTCAGATACGCAGTATTTT. This chain uses TRBV24-1 with TRBJ2-3; the match to TRBD1 covers 9 bases. V lost 3 bases to trimming and J lost 4 bases; unmatched junction nucleotides: 4. Per the germline V gene, CDR1 is KGHDR and CDR2 is SFDVKD. The CDR3 consists of 15 residues.

The rearrangement joins TRBV7-9 to TRBJ2-3; the D gene could be TRBD1 or TRBD2 (5 bases each). Looked up from germline, CDR1 is SEHNR and CDR2 is FQNEAQ (reference sequence). The CDR3 is made up of 15 amino acids. The germline V and J ends were trimmed by 3 bases and 3 bases, with 13 bases remaining between them. DNA for the CDR3: TGTGCCAGCAGCTTCGAGGGGCCAAGGACAGATACGCAGTATTTT. This translates into CASSFEGPRTDTQYF. The entire variable domain, with the rest obtained from reference TRBV7-9 and TRBJ2-3, is as follows: DTGVSQNPRHKITKRGQNVTFRCDPISEHNRLYWYRQTLGQGPEFLTYFQNEAQLEKSRLLSDRFSAERPKGSFSTLEIQRTEQGDSAMYLCASSFEGPRTDTQYFGPGTRLTVL.

This clonotype has just one count. The chain is built from TRBV5-1 and TRBJ2-7, with D tentatively TRBD1 (6 bases). CDR3 length: 14 amino acids. Trimming pared 2 bases from V and 6 bases from J, leaving 15 bases between. Germline CDR1 is SGHRS and CDR2 is YFSETQ. Here the CDR3 reads CASSLQGPPAEQYF. CDR3 nucleotide sequence: TGCGCCAGCAGCTTACAGGGTCCTCCTGCCGAGCAGTACTTC.

Concerning this clonotype itself: The junction departs from the called germline gene at one end, perhaps through a read error. The chain uses TRBV7-9 and TRBJ1-3; D call uncertain. The CDR3 has 12 amino acids. The germline gives CDR1 SEHNR, CDR2 FQNEAQ (reference sequence). The CDR3 nucleotides are TGTGCCGGCAGCAGGCCCCGGGGCACCATATATTTT. Its protein is CAGSRPRGTIYF.

V is TRBV29-1 and J is TRBJ2-3; 9 nucleotides agree with TRBD2. The V segment lost 4 bases and the J segment 0 bases; nucleotides outside the gene matches: 2. The CDR3 consists of 14 residues. Germline values: CDR1 SQVTM, CDR2 ANQGSEA. The CDR3 sequence is CSVVLAGSTDTQYF. Written as DNA, the CDR3 is TGCAGCGTTGTACTAGCGGGTAGCACAGATACGCAGTATTTT.

The chain recombines TRBV18 with TRBJ1-1, with D perhaps TRBD1 (5 bases). Trimming cost V 2 bases and J 7 bases, with 14 bases left between them. The CDR3 totals 14 residues. Germline V CDR1 and CDR2: KGHSH, LQKENI. The CDR3 region has the DNA TGTGCCAGCTCACCAGGGCAGTCGGGGGATGAAGCTTTCTTT. This codes for CASSPGQSGDEAFF. Full variable domain (remainder filled in from reference TRBV18 and TRBJ1-1): NAGVMQNPRHLVRRRGQEARLRCSPMKGHSHVYWYRQLPEEGLKFMVYLQKENIIDESGMPKERFSAEFPKEGPSILRIQQVVRGDSAAYFCASSPGQSGDEAFFGQGTRLTVV.

The chain employs TRBV20-1 and TRBJ2-5; 13 positions agree with TRBD2. Trimming at V came to 6 bases and at J to 4 bases, leaving 8 bases not matched to a gene. Germline CDR1 reads DFQATT; CDR2 reads SNEGSKA (reference sequence). CDR3 size: 15 residues. CDR3 in DNA: TGCAGTGCGCGGACTAGCGGGAGTGGTATAGAGACCCAGTACTTC. Protein sequence: CSARTSGSGIETQYF.

This chain uses TRBV14 with TRBJ2-2; no definite D call. Germline V gene sequence: CDR1 SGHDN, CDR2 FVKESK. The CDR3 loop spans 15 amino acids. The ends were cut back, 4 bases at V and 4 bases at J, with 13 bases in the middle. The CDR3 coding sequence is TGTGCCAGCAGCCCCCCTCAGGTGTCCACCGGGGAGCTGTTTTTT. Translating gives CASSPPQVSTGELFF. The full variable domain, rest sourced from reference TRBV14 and TRBJ2-2, is EAGVTQFPSHSVIEKGQTVTLRCDPISGHDNLYWYRRVMGKEIKFLLHFVKESKQDESGMPNNRFLAERTGGTYSTLKVQPAELEDSGVYFCASSPPQVSTGELFFGEGSRLTVL.

The chain is built from TRBV2 and TRBJ2-5; D possibly matches TRBD1 or TRBD2 (6 bases each). CDR3 length: 12 residues. Trimming removed 4 bases from V and 5 bases from J, with 8 bases in between. Germline V lookup: CDR1 SNHLY, CDR2 FYNNEI. The CDR3 DNA is TGTGCCAGCAGTGCGGGGGCCGAGACCCAGTACTTC. Encoded protein: CASSAGAETQYF.

The J gene is TRBJ1-2, the V gene TRBV10-2; tentatively, D is TRBD1 (5 bases). Germline assignment: CDR1 WSHSY and CDR2 SAAADI. Trimming removed 4 bases from V and 4 bases from J, with 13 bases in between. The CDR3 is 14 residues long. Here the CDR3 DNA reads TGCGCCAGCAGTGTTGGTGAGGGGAGCTATGGCTACACCTTC. This gives the protein CASSVGEGSYGYTF.

The rearrangement uses TRBV4-3 and TRBJ1-4, with 8 bases identical to TRBD1. The junction had 12 bases not matched to a gene; V was cut back by 4 bases and J by 5 bases. CDR1 and CDR2 (germline): LGHNA, YSLEER. This CDR3 is 17 amino acids long. The CDR3 region is CASSLRSRDRKNEKLFF. CDR3 sequence (DNA): TGCGCCAGCAGCCTCCGGAGCCGGGACAGGAAGAATGAAAAACTGTTTTTT.

The chain has TRBV14 and TRBJ2-3; 11 bases fit TRBD1. In germline, CDR1 is SGHDN, CDR2 FVKESK. J lost 4 bases, V lost 5 bases, and 14 bases had no gene match. This CDR3 contains 18 residues. The CDR3 DNA reads as TGTGCCAGCAGCGTTACCGGTCCGGGACAGGGGGGTGCAGATACGCAGTATTTT. Translation: CASSVTGPGQGGADTQYF. The full variable domain, in which reference TRBV14 and TRBJ2-3 provide the parts outside the CDR3, is EAGVTQFPSHSVIEKGQTVTLRCDPISGHDNLYWYRRVMGKEIKFLLHFVKESKQDESGMPNNRFLAERTGGTYSTLKVQPAELEDSGVYFCASSVTGPGQGGADTQYFGPGTRLTVL.

This chain connects TRBV28 to TRBJ2-7; D is ambiguous. The germline V and J ends were trimmed by 7 bases and 4 bases, with 11 bases remaining between them. This CDR3 comprises 12 residues. Germline V gene sequence: CDR1 MDHEN, CDR2 SYDVKM. The CDR3 coding sequence is TGTGCCAGCACCGGCGCAGGATACGAGCAGTACTTC. Residues: CASTGAGYEQYF.

The V and J genes are TRBV2 and TRBJ1-4, with unresolved D. Germline lookup yields CDR1 SNHLY and CDR2 FYNNEI. Trimming cost V 1 base and J 0 bases, with 6 bases left between them. The CDR3 extends over 15 amino acids. For the CDR3, the DNA is TGTGCCAGCAGTGAAGGCAGAACAACTAATGAAAAACTGTTTTTT. Its translation: CASSEGRTTNEKLFF. Together with reference TRBV2 and TRBJ1-4, the CDR3 gives the full variable domain: EPEVTQTPSHQVTQMGQEVILRCVPISNHLYFYWYRQILGQKVEFLVSFYNNEISEKSEIFDDQFSVERPDGSNFTLKIRSTKLEDSAMYFCASSEGRTTNEKLFFGSGTQLSVL.

The chain carries TRBV2 and TRBJ2-7; unclear D gene. The CDR3 extends over 14 amino acids. Germline-derived CDR1 and CDR2 are SNHLY and FYNNEI. The V end lost 1 base, the J end lost 0 bases, and 7 bases lay between the germline ends. The CDR3 region has the DNA TGTGCCAGCAGTGAAGGGAATCCCTCCTACGAGCAGTACTTC. Translated: CASSEGNPSYEQYF.

The J gene is TRBJ1-1, the V gene TRBV7-9; TRBD1 aligns across 7 bases. The CDR3 extends over 14 amino acids. Germline V gene lookup returns CDR1 SEHNR and CDR2 FQNEAQ (reference sequence). With V trimmed by 5 bases and J by 5 bases, 8 bases remained unmatched. The CDR3 sequence: CASSLVRGSTEAFF. In nucleotides, the CDR3 is TGTGCCAGCAGCCTCGTCAGGGGGTCTACTGAAGCTTTCTTT. Filled out from reference TRBV7-9 and TRBJ1-1, the complete variable domain reads DTGVSQNPRHKITKRGQNVTFRCDPISEHNRLYWYRQTLGQGPEFLTYFQNEAQLEKSRLLSDRFSAERPKGSFSTLEIQRTEQGDSAMYLCASSLVRGSTEAFFGQGTRLTVV.

V and J are TRBV19 and TRBJ2-1; possibly TRBD2 for D (6 bases). The CDR3 loop spans 14 amino acids. The V gene's germline CDR1 is LNHDA and CDR2 SQIVND (reference sequence). V lost 6 bases, J lost 7 bases, and 16 bases lay in between. The CDR3 region has the DNA TGTGCCAGTAGAAACCCCAAGGAGGGGAATGAGCAGTTCTTC. Translated: CASRNPKEGNEQFF. The full variable domain, its missing parts supplied by reference TRBV19 and TRBJ2-1, is DGGITQSPKYLFRKEGQNVTLSCEQNLNHDAMYWYRQDPGQGLRLIYYSQIVNDFQKGDIAEGYSVSREKKESFPLTVTSAQKNPTAFYLCASRNPKEGNEQFFGPGTRLTVL.

The chain's CDR3 is CASRKRGGTGELFF. CDR3 bases: TGTGCCAGCAGGAAGCGGGGAGGGACCGGGGAGCTGTTTTTT. The chain links TRBV2 to TRBJ2-2; 7 bases agree with TRBD2. Germline V gene sequence: CDR1 SNHLY, CDR2 FYNNEI. This CDR3 region has 14 residues. The ends lost 6 bases at V and 5 bases at J; junction bases unmatched: 6.

The chain carries TRBV10-3 and TRBJ1-1; no definite D call. The V end lost 4 bases, the J end lost 4 bases, and 4 bases lay between the germline ends. This CDR3 region has 11 residues. Germline V gene sequence: CDR1 ENHRY, CDR2 SYGVKD. CDR3 loop: CAISGGTEAFF. Written as DNA, the CDR3 is TGTGCCATCAGTGGGGGCACTGAAGCTTTCTTT.

The chain combines TRBV20-1 with TRBJ2-3; D perhaps matches TRBD2 (6 bases). There are 13 residues in the CDR3. From germline, CDR1 is DFQATT and CDR2 SNEGSKA (reference sequence). Trimming took off 2 bases at V and 0 bases at J, with 6 bases between the two ends. The CDR3 nucleotides read TGCAGTGCTAGAAGCGGGAGCACAGATACGCAGTATTTT. It specifies CSARSGSTDTQYF.

The chain uses TRBV4-1 and TRBJ2-3; 7 bases are shared with TRBD1. This CDR3 spans 18 amino acids. The germline CDR1 and CDR2 sequences are MGHRA and YSYEKL. V shed 4 bases and J 2 bases; nucleotides not matched to a gene: 15. The chain's CDR3 is CASSRTRVAGGNTDTQYF. In DNA form, the CDR3 reads TGCGCCAGCAGCCGGACCAGGGTCGCAGGGGGTAACACAGATACGCAGTATTTT.